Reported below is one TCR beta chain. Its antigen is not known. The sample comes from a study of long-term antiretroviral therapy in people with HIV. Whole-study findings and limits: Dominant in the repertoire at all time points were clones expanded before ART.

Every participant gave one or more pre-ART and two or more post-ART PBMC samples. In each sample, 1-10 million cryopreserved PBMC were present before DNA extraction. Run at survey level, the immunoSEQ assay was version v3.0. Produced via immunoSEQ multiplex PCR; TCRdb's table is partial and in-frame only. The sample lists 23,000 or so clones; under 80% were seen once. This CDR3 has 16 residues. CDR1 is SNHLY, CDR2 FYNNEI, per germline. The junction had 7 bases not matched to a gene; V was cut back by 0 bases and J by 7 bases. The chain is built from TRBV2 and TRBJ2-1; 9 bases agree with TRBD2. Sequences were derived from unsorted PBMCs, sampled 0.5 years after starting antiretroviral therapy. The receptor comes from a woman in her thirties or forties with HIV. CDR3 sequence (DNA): TGTGCCAGCAGTGAAGCGTTTAGCGGGGGAGGGAATGAGCAGTTCTTC. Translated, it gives CASSEAFSGGGNEQFF.